The source of this T cell receptor beta chain is a study of identical twins. Whole-study results and caveats: Conclusions relied on cross-sectional statistical analysis, not following the same donors.

This clonotype was detected a few times. The antigen is undetermined. One entry per CDR3 protein results from TCRdb running MiXCR on the 5' RACE reads. The repertoire includes around 480,000 distinct CDR3 sequences, 13% to 15% of them detected once, and around 0.52% sits in the top ten. This sample also appeared in a second study, on yellow fever vaccine responses in identical twins.

The sample comprised CD4+ T cells sorted from blood. The TCR comes from a woman under 30 in good health.

The CDR3 sequence is CASSYREGGPDETQYF. CDR3 DNA: TGTGCCAGCAGTTATAGGGAGGGGGGGCCCGATGAGACCCAGTACTTC. The J gene is TRBJ2-5, the V gene TRBV6-5, with TRBD2 as a possible D gene (7 bases). Trimming removed 3 bases at V and 5 bases at J, with 19 bases between. In germline, CDR1 is MNHEY, CDR2 SVGAGI. The CDR3 has 16 amino acids.